This entry describes one T cell receptor beta chain. The repertoire was sequenced with immunoSEQ multiplex PCR; TCRdb's copy has only in-frame clones and lacks some. The sample lists about 180,000 clones, 86% occurring once. The germline V gene has CDR1 DFQATT and CDR2 SNEGSKA (reference sequence). With 3 bases removed from V and 8 bases from J, the gap between germline ends came to 19 bases. CDR3 size: 15 residues. The data are from a study of blood T cell repertoires in COVID-19. The V call is TRBV20-1, the J call TRBJ1-4; D is undetermined. The receptor was derived from a woman younger than 45 with active or convalescent COVID-19. Sequencing input: peripheral blood. CDR3 loop: CSASYGRGFGEKLFF. As DNA, the CDR3 is TGCAGTGCTAGTTACGGTCGAGGCTTTGGGGAAAAACTGTTTTTT.